The entry below gives a single T cell receptor beta chain sequence along with its context. The data are from a study of cytotoxic CD8 clonotypes in ibrutinib-treated CLL. The V end was cut by 4 bases, the J end by 6 bases, with 25 bases between. The CDR3 runs to 17 residues. CDR1 and CDR2 (germline): SGDLS, YYNGEE. This table comes from immunoSEQ multiplex PCR, and its TCRdb copy is limited to in-frame clones, with some not included. The sample includes fewer than 400,000 clones, 67% seen only once; the top ten take about 6.7%. The sample was PBMCs, taken after 36 months of ibrutinib treatment. This chain connects TRBV9 to TRBJ1-1; a weak D match, TRBD1 (5 bases). This TCR derives from a human donor with chronic lymphocytic leukemia. The CDR3 DNA sequence: TGTGCCAGCAGCTTCCTAGTCGGGGCCCTGGTGGGGTCTGAAGCTTTCTTT. It is translated as CASSFLVGALVGSEAFF.